Listed here are 18 T cell receptor beta chains from one sample, sequenced in a study of human T cells and chemical hapten exposure. The time point denotes: pre-sensitization, week 0. Treatment reported: therapeutic diphenylcyclopropenone sensitization with weekly scalp DPC. MiXCR was run by TCRdb on the RACE reads, yielding one entry per CDR3 protein. The sample gives 280,000 or so distinct CDR3 sequences, 7.7% of which show up once; 0.9% to 1.5% is in the top ten. Sample: whole blood, taken in connection with sensitization to the hapten diphenylcyclopropenone (DPC). These receptors all stem from a man aged 18 to 30 with alopecia areata. Some clones in this sample may be carry-over from other donors' samples.

This clonotype was counted only a few times. The chain has TRBV10-3 and TRBJ2-1; possibly TRBD1 for D (7 bases). The CDR3 runs to 13 residues. Between the trimmed V and J ends, which lost 4 bases and 9 bases, there was a span of 13 bases. The germline V gene encodes CDR1 ENHRY and CDR2 SYGVKD. CDR3 nucleotide sequence: TGTGCCATCAGTGGACAGGGAGGCGGTGAGCAGTTCTTC. Amino acids: CAISGQGGGEQFF.

The chain uses TRBV6-5 and TRBJ2-3; TRBD1 or TRBD2 may be the D gene (5 bases each). The germline V gene encodes CDR1 MNHEY and CDR2 SVGAGI. This CDR3 spans 16 amino acids. The ends were cut back, 6 bases at V and 0 bases at J, with 16 bases in the middle. CDR3 DNA: TGTGCCAGCAGATTTGGGACGCCTGGGAGCACAGATACGCAGTATTTT. Encoded protein: CASRFGTPGSTDTQYF.

The chain uses TRBV12-3 or TRBV12-4 and TRBJ2-5; 7 bases map to TRBD1. The V gene end was trimmed by 4 bases and the J gene end by 2 bases; junction bases not matched to a gene: 1. This CDR3 is built from 13 residues. CDR3 bases: TGTGCCAGCAGTTCGACAGGGCAAGAGACCCAGTACTTC. Translated, it gives CASSSTGQETQYF.

This clonotype was observed a few times. The chain carries TRBV6-2 or TRBV6-3 and TRBJ2-5; the match to TRBD1 covers 11 bases. Germline loops: CDR1 MNHEY, CDR2 SVGEGT. Germline trimming cut 6 bases from V and 2 bases from J; bases unmatched to any gene: 8. The CDR3 sequence is 16 residues long. CDR3 coding DNA: TGTGCCAGCAGATCCGGGACAGGGGGTCGGCAAGAGACCCAGTACTTC. Its translation is CASRSGTGGRQETQYF.

In its sample, this clonotype was seen many times. J is TRBJ1-1 and V is TRBV18, with 10 bases matching TRBD1. CDR3 length equals 15 residues. J was trimmed by 5 bases and V by 2 bases; bases with no gene match: 5. Germline loops: CDR1 KGHSH, CDR2 LQKENI. The CDR3 nucleotides are TGTGCCAGCTCACCAAGGACAGGGGGTTGGACTGAAGCTTTCTTT. It translates to CASSPRTGGWTEAFF.

This clonotype has ten or more counts. This sequence joins TRBV5-1 and TRBJ1-6; no definite D call. Trimming pared 1 base from V and 8 bases from J, leaving 13 bases between. The CDR3 is made up of 15 amino acids. The germline V gene encodes CDR1 SGHRS and CDR2 YFSETQ. The chain's CDR3 is CASSLSQVGDSPLHF. The CDR3 DNA is TGCGCCAGCAGCTTGAGTCAGGTTGGGGATTCACCCCTCCACTTT.

This clonotype was recorded a few times. The rearrangement uses TRBV25-1 and TRBJ1-4, with D uncertain. CDR3 size: 15 residues. Per germline, CDR1 MGHDK and CDR2 SYGVNS. Trimming stripped 6 bases from V and 7 bases from J, with 18 bases between. The CDR3 region is CASSPDKARSEKLFF. CDR3 DNA sequence: TGTGCCAGCAGCCCAGACAAGGCAAGGAGTGAAAAACTGTTTTTT.

This rearrangement joins TRBV3-1 to TRBJ2-2; 8 bases are a match to TRBD1. Germline V CDR1 and CDR2: LGHDT, YNNKEL (reference sequence). The CDR3 has 14 residues. J lost 4 bases, V lost 4 bases, and 2 bases had no gene match. CDR3 region: CASSPDRATGELFF. CDR3 nucleotides: TGTGCCAGCAGCCCGGACAGGGCCACCGGGGAGCTGTTTTTT.

The J gene is TRBJ1-6, the V gene TRBV14; TRBD1 is a possible D gene (6 bases). V was pared by 1 base and J by 5 bases, with 12 bases between. Germline V gene data show CDR1 as SGHDN and CDR2 as FVKESK. This CDR3 is 16 amino acids long. The CDR3 DNA reads as TGTGCCAGCAGCCAAGTTGGGGGCCGTAATAATTCACCCCTCCACTTT. Translated: CASSQVGGRNNSPLHF.

The rearrangement uses TRBV7-9 and TRBJ1-5; D gene uncertain. The CDR3 totals 14 residues. V lost 6 bases to trimming and J lost 0 bases, with 9 bases between them. Germline V lookup: CDR1 SEHNR, CDR2 FQNEAQ (reference sequence). The CDR3 DNA follows: TGTGCCAGCAGAAAGGCAGATAGCAATCAGCCCCAGCATTTT. It codes for CASRKADSNQPQHF.

This clonotype was counted a few times. CDR3: CASSFSRSGNTEAFF. CDR3 DNA sequence: TGTGCCAGCAGTTTCTCCAGATCGGGGAACACTGAAGCTTTCTTT. The chain employs TRBV27 and TRBJ1-1; D is unclear. V lost 3 bases, J lost 1 base, and 12 bases lay in between. This CDR3 is built from 15 residues. Germline V lookup: CDR1 MNHEY, CDR2 SMNVEV (reference sequence).

This clonotype was recorded many times. The gene calls are TRBV7-2 and TRBJ2-7; TRBD1 aligns across 8 bases. The germline V gene has CDR1 SGHTA and CDR2 FQGNSA. Trimming at V came to 6 bases and at J to 1 base, leaving 11 bases not matched to a gene. This CDR3 is built from 16 residues. CDR3 DNA sequence: TGTGCCAGCAGAACGAGCCCCCACAGGGGGTCCTACGAGCAGTACTTC. Amino acids: CASRTSPHRGSYEQYF.

In its sample, this clonotype was seen a few times. V is TRBV25-1 and J is TRBJ1-5; the match to TRBD1 covers 7 bases. Germline V gene lookup returns CDR1 MGHDK and CDR2 SYGVNS. V lost 4 bases and J lost 0; bases outside the gene matches: 6. The CDR3 runs to 16 residues. In nucleotides, the CDR3 is TGTGCCAGCAGTGGGGGGACAGCCTATAGCAATCAGCCCCAGCATTTT. It translates to CASSGGTAYSNQPQHF.

This clonotype was counted at least ten times. The genes are TRBV12-3 or TRBV12-4 and TRBJ1-5, with D unclear. The CDR3 extends over 13 amino acids. V lost 3 bases and J lost 0, with 3 bases in between. The CDR3 DNA reads as TGTGCCAGCAGTTTGGTTAGCAATCAGCCCCAGCATTTT. Amino acid sequence: CASSLVSNQPQHF.

This sequence joins TRBV6-6 and TRBJ2-5, with D possibly being TRBD1 or TRBD2 (5 bases each). The germline V gene encodes CDR1 MNHNY and CDR2 SVGAGI (reference sequence). Trimming removed 2 bases at V and 3 bases at J, with 10 bases between. This CDR3 region has 14 residues. CDR3 region: CASSYPGAKETQYF. The CDR3 nucleotides are TGTGCCAGCAGTTACCCCGGGGCCAAAGAGACCCAGTACTTC.

This clonotype has just a few counts. A far larger clone is one nucleotide away, so this likely arose from a read error. The chain recombines TRBV27 with TRBJ1-1; D perhaps matches TRBD1 (5 bases). The length of the CDR3 is 13 residues. Germline V gene sequence: CDR1 MNHEY, CDR2 SMNVEV (reference sequence). Trimming stripped 6 bases from V and 1 base from J, with 9 bases between. CDR3 region: CASSGTANTEAFF. In DNA, the CDR3 is TGTGCCAGCAGCGGGACGGCGAACACTGAAGCTTTCTTT.

In its sample, this clonotype was seen many times. The rearrangement links TRBV12-3 or TRBV12-4 to TRBJ1-6, with D perhaps matching TRBD1 (6 bases). This CDR3 has 13 amino acids. The V end lost 5 bases, the J end lost 9 bases, and 11 bases lay between the germline ends. Written as DNA, the CDR3 is TGTGCCAGCAGTCTTCAGGGGCTTTCACCCCTCCACTTT. It yields the protein CASSLQGLSPLHF.

In this sample, this clonotype turned up a few times. V and J are TRBV7-9 and TRBJ2-7, with unresolved D. CDR1 is SEHNR and CDR2 is FQNEAQ in the germline V gene (reference sequence). The CDR3 has 13 residues. Trimming left V 5 bases short and J 4 bases short, with 12 bases between. The CDR3 spells CASSAPSGYEQYF. The CDR3 region has the DNA TGTGCCAGCAGCGCCCCCTCGGGTTACGAGCAGTACTTC.